Below, 18 T cell receptor beta chains from the same sample are listed, as sequenced in a study of CD8 T cells in Susac syndrome. Random hexamers primed reverse transcription of about 0.5 to 1 ug RNA. TCRdb passed the immunoSEQ multiplex PCR reads through MiXCR, listing each CDR3 protein once. The sample has around 170,000 distinct CDR3 sequences, 90% to 97% seen once. Specimen: CD4+ T cells from PBMCs. The receptors were sampled from a human donor with Susac syndrome.

This chain joins TRBV30 and TRBJ2-7, with unresolved D. Germline values: CDR1 GTSNPN, CDR2 SVGIG (reference sequence). V was trimmed by 5 bases and J by 3 bases, leaving 8 bases between them. The CDR3 covers 11 residues. CDR3 bases: TGTGCCTGGGTTCAAGGCTACGAGCAGTACTTC. It specifies CAWVQGYEQYF.

Here the CDR3 reads CASSQDRNIQYF. The CDR3 nucleotides read TGTGCCAGCAGCCAAGATCGCAACATTCAGTACTTC. The rearrangement joins TRBV3-1 to TRBJ2-4; D is unresolved. The CDR3 extends over 12 amino acids. Trimming removed 0 bases at V and 7 bases at J, with 4 bases between. The germline CDR1 and CDR2 sequences are LGHDT and YNNKEL (reference sequence).

This clonotype was seen once. The chain recombines TRBV4-2 with TRBJ1-2; D is unresolved. Trimming stripped 1 base from V and 2 bases from J, with 14 bases between. The CDR3 is 16 residues long. Germline-derived CDR1 and CDR2 are LGHNA and YNFKEQ. The CDR3 DNA is TGTGCCAGCAGCCAAGCCTCGAACTCAGGCAACTATGGCTACACCTTC. This codes for CASSQASNSGNYGYTF.

This clonotype was recorded once. The chain joins TRBV9 to TRBJ2-5, with TRBD2 as a possible D gene (6 bases). V dropped 0 bases and J dropped 4 bases, with 10 bases sitting between them. This CDR3 has 14 amino acids. Germline-derived CDR1 and CDR2 are SGDLS and YYNGEE. CDR3 sequence reads: CASSVEWRGETQYF. CDR3 coding DNA: TGTGCCAGCAGCGTAGAGTGGAGGGGAGAGACCCAGTACTTC.

The chain employs TRBV15 and TRBJ2-5; TRBD1 is a possible D gene (6 bases). V was trimmed by 0 bases and J by 3 bases, leaving 11 bases between them. In germline, CDR1 is LNHNV, CDR2 YYDKDF (reference sequence). The CDR3 extends over 15 amino acids. The CDR3 is CATSRDRAGEETQYF. The CDR3 DNA follows: TGTGCCACCAGCAGAGATCGTGCAGGGGAAGAGACCCAGTACTTC.

V is TRBV28 and J is TRBJ1-5, with 8 bases that match TRBD1. The germline CDR1 and CDR2 sequences are MDHEN and SYDVKM. This CDR3 region has 17 residues. V lost 6 bases and J lost 1; bases outside the gene matches: 11. CDR3 loop: CASRGQGAPGSNQPQHF. DNA for the CDR3: TGTGCCAGCAGGGGGCAGGGGGCGCCGGGAAGCAATCAGCCCCAGCATTTT.

The chain has TRBV20-1 and TRBJ2-5; D is perhaps TRBD2 (7 bases). Between the trimmed V and J ends, which lost 6 bases and 2 bases, there was a span of 22 bases. Per germline, CDR1 DFQATT and CDR2 SNEGSKA (reference sequence). The CDR3 spans 16 residues. CDR3 region: CSARTVVGGPQETQYF. CDR3 in DNA: TGCAGTGCCCGTACCGTAGTGGGGGGGCCACAAGAGACCCAGTACTTC.

The chain is built from TRBV7-2 and TRBJ1-4; 7 nucleotides line up with TRBD1. The CDR3 consists of 15 residues. CDR1 is SGHTA, CDR2 FQGNSA, per germline. Trimming took 5 bases from V and 5 from J; bases not matched to a gene: 8. The CDR3 DNA follows: TGTGCCAGCAGCCGAACAGGGGAGGAAAATGAAAAACTGTTTTTT. It specifies CASSRTGEENEKLFF.

The V and J genes are TRBV29-1 and TRBJ2-3, with TRBD1 matching over 9 bases. After removal of 6 bases from V and 6 bases from J, the junction contained 10 bases not matched to a gene. CDR3 length: 14 amino acids. Germline values: CDR1 SQVTM, CDR2 ANQGSEA. Written as DNA, the CDR3 is TGCAGCGTGGGCGGACAGGGGAGTGGTGATACGCAGTATTTT. Its translation: CSVGGQGSGDTQYF.

This chain uses TRBV29-1 with TRBJ1-2, with 11 bases lining up with TRBD1. Germline-derived CDR1 and CDR2 are SQVTM and ANQGSEA. The CDR3 length is 17 residues. V gave up 4 bases and J gave up 7 bases; unmatched junction bases: 17. The CDR3 sequence: CSVVRAPGTGGHSGYTF. The CDR3 DNA sequence: TGCAGCGTTGTGCGGGCCCCAGGGACAGGGGGTCACAGTGGCTACACCTTC.

CDR3 coding DNA: TGTGCCAGCAGCTCCCGCGGTGACACCGGGGAGCTGTTTTTT. Translation gives CASSSRGDTGELFF. The chain joins TRBV9 to TRBJ2-2; D is undetermined. Trimming took 4 bases from V and 3 from J, leaving 10 bases between them. The CDR3 has 14 residues. The germline V gene has CDR1 SGDLS and CDR2 YYNGEE.

The rearrangement links TRBV7-2 to TRBJ1-1; D is unresolved. The CDR3 is 16 amino acids. The V gene's germline CDR1 is SGHTA and CDR2 FQGNSA. Trimming stripped 1 base from V and 0 bases from J, with 12 bases between. CDR3: CASSLEEARLNTEAFF. The DNA of the CDR3 is TGTGCCAGCAGCTTAGAAGAGGCCAGGTTGAACACTGAAGCTTTCTTT.

This sequence joins TRBV24-1 and TRBJ2-5; 8 positions match TRBD2. This CDR3 has 14 residues. V lost 6 bases to trimming and J lost 4 bases; unmatched junction nucleotides: 6. Per the germline V gene, CDR1 is KGHDR and CDR2 is SFDVKD. The CDR3: CATSLSGGGETQYF. The CDR3 nucleotides read TGTGCCACCAGTCTCTCCGGGGGGGGAGAGACCCAGTACTTC.

This chain connects TRBV6-2 or TRBV6-3 to TRBJ1-1; D unclear. The CDR3 covers 13 residues. Germline CDR1 reads MNHEY; CDR2 reads SVGEGT. V lost 0 bases and J lost 3, with 5 bases in between. The CDR3 DNA follows: TGTGCCAGCAGTTACTCGAGGGACACTGAAGCTTTCTTT. Amino acids: CASSYSRDTEAFF.

This sequence joins TRBV20-1 and TRBJ1-5, with TRBD1 matching 8 bases. Germline V gene sequence: CDR1 DFQATT, CDR2 SNEGSKA (reference sequence). CDR3 length equals 13 residues. V trimming: 6 bases; J trimming: 3 bases; junction bases outside the gene matches: 4. The CDR3 bases are TGCAGTGCCTGGACAGGGTCCAATCAGCCCCAGCATTTT. Its translation is CSAWTGSNQPQHF.

V usage is TRBV4-3 and J usage is TRBJ2-4, with D unclear. The CDR3 covers 16 residues. The germline V gene encodes CDR1 LGHNA and CDR2 YSLEER. V was trimmed by 1 base and J by 5 bases, leaving 15 bases between them. The DNA of the CDR3 is TGCGCCAGCAGCCAAGCCGCAGCTATAGGGCAAAACATTCAGTACTTC. Amino acid sequence: CASSQAAAIGQNIQYF.

CDR3 sequence (DNA): TGTGCCAGCTCACCGGGAGTTAATGAAAAACTGTTTTTT. Translation: CASSPGVNEKLFF. The chain links TRBV18 to TRBJ1-4; the D is unclear. V lost 3 bases to trimming and J lost 4 bases, with 6 bases between them. The CDR3 totals 13 residues. Germline-derived CDR1 and CDR2 are KGHSH and LQKENI.

In the case of this clonotype: One junction end does not reproduce the germline sequence, and a read error may be involved. The chain combines TRBV7-9 with TRBJ2-7; 10 nucleotides match TRBD2. The CDR3 has 15 amino acids. Germline CDR1 and CDR2: SEHNR and FQNEAQ (reference sequence). CDR3 loop: CASSLAGVKAFEQYF. CDR3 in DNA: TGTGCCAGCAGCCTAGCGGGAGTTAAGGCTTTCGAGCAGTACTTC.